Sequencing of this TCR beta chain was carried out in a study of regulatory dendritic cells for organ transplantation. The CDR3 length is 11 residues. Germline V gene lookup returns CDR1 SNHLY and CDR2 FYNNEI. V lost 6 bases, J lost 7 bases, and 9 bases lay in between. A few counts support this clone. The antigen is unknown. Memory T cells were CD45RO+, naive were CD45RA+, sorted by FACS. Findings and limits, study-wide: The authors noted considerable between-person heterogeneity in alloreactive memory CD8+ cells. Of resting T cell subsets, memory CD8+ had the most alloreactive clonotypes.

Produced via immunoSEQ multiplex PCR; TCRdb's table is partial and in-frame only. The sample gives fewer than 40,000 clones, 75% to 95% of which show up once; 0.11% is in the top ten. Sequenced sample: naive CD8+ T cells from blood. The sample's subset: CD45RA+ naive T cells. The chain recombines TRBV2 with TRBJ1-1; D may be TRBD1 (6 bases). This receptor was taken from a human donor in good health. The CDR3 sequence is CASRTGIEAFF. CDR3 DNA: TGTGCCAGCAGAACAGGGATTGAAGCTTTCTTT.